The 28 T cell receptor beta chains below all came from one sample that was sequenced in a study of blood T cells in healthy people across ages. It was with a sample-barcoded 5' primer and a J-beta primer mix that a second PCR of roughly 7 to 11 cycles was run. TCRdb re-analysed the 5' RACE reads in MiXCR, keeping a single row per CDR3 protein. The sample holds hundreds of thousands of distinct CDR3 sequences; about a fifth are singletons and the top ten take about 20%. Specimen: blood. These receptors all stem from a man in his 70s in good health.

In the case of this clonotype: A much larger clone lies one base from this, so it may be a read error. In DNA, the CDR3 is TGCGCCAGCAGAAAAGAACAGGGGGCGTTGGATGAACCTTTCTTT. This codes for CASRKEQGALDEPFF. The V gene is TRBV5-1, the J gene TRBJ1-1, with 9 bases identical to TRBD1. The CDR3 runs 15 residues. Per germline, CDR1 SGHRS and CDR2 YFSETQ.

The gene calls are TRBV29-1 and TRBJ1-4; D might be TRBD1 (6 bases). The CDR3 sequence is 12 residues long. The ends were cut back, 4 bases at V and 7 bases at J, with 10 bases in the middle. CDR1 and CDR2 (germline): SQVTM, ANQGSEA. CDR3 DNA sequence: TGCAGCGTTGCCGGACAGAGTGAAAAACTGTTTTTT. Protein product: CSVAGQSEKLFF. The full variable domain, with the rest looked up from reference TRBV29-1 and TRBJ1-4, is SAVISQKPSRDICQRGTSLTIQCQVDSQVTMMFWYRQQPGQSLTLIATANQGSEATYESGFVIDKFPISRPNLTFSTLTVSNMSPEDSSIYLCSVAGQSEKLFFGSGTQLSVL.

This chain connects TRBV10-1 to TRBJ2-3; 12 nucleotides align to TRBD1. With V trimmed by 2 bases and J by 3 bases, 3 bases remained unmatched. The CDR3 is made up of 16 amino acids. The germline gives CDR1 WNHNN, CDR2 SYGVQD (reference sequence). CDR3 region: CASSEGDRGLTDTQYF. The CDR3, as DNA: TGCGCCAGCAGTGAGGGGGACAGGGGGCTGACAGATACGCAGTATTTT.

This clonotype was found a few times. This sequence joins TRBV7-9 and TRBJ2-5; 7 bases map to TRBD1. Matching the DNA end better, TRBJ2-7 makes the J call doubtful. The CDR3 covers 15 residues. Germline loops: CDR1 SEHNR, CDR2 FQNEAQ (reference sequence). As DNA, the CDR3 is TGTGCCAGCAGCTTACCTAGGACAGGCGGGTACGAGCAGTACTTC. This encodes CASSLPRTGGYEQYF.

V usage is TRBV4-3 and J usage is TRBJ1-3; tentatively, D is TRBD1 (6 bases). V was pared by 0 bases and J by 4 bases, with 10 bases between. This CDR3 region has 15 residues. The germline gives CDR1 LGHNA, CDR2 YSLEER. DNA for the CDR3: TGCGCCAGCAGCCAAGACCAGGGGACCGGAAACACCATATATTTT. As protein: CASSQDQGTGNTIYF.

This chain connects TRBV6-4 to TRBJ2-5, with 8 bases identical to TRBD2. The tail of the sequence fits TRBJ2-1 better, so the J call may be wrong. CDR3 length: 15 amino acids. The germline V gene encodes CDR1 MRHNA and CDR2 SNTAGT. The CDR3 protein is CASSDRAGEGNEQFF. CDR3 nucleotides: TGTGCCAGCAGTGACAGAGCGGGAGAGGGCAATGAGCAGTTCTTC.

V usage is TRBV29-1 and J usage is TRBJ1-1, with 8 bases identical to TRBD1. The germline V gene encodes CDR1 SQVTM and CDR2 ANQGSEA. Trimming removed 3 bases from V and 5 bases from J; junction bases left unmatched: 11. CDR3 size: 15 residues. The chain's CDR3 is CSVEGRQGPLTEAFF. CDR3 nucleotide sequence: TGCAGCGTTGAGGGACGACAGGGGCCCCTTACTGAAGCTTTCTTT.

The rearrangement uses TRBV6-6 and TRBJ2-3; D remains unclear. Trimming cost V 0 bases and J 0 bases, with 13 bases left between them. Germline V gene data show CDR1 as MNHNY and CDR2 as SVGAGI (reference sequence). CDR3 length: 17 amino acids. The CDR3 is CASSYSSPARSTDTQYF. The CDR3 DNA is TGTGCCAGCAGTTACTCCTCCCCAGCTAGGAGCACAGATACGCAGTATTTT.

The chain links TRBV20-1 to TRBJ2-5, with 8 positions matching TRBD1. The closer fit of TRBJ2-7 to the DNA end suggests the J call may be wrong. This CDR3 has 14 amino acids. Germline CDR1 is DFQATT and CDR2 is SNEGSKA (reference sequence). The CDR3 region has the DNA TGCAGTGCTAGGTTGGGGACAGGAACCTACGAGCAGTACTTC. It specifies CSARLGTGTYEQYF.

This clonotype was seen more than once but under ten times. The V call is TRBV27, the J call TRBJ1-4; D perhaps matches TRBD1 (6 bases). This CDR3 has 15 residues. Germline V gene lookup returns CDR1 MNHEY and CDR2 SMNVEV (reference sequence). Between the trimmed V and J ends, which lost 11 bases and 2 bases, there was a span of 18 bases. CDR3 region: CAGGERGPTNEKLFF. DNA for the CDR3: TGTGCCGGGGGGGAACGGGGGCCGACTAATGAAAAACTGTTTTTT.

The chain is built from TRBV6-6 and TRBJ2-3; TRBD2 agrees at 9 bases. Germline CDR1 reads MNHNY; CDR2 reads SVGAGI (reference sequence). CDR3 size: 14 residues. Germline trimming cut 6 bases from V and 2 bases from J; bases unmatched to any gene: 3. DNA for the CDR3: TGTGCCAGCAGGGCGGGAGGGACCACAGATACGCAGTATTTT. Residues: CASRAGGTTDTQYF.

CDR3 coding DNA: TGCGCCAGCAGCTTAATGGGCAGAAACACTGAAGCTTTCTTT. It codes for CASSLMGRNTEAFF. V gene TRBV5-1 combines with J gene TRBJ1-1, with D unresolved. This CDR3 contains 14 residues. From germline, CDR1 is SGHRS and CDR2 YFSETQ. The germline V and J ends were trimmed by 2 bases and 2 bases, with 10 bases remaining between them. Supplemented by reference TRBV5-1 and TRBJ1-1, the full variable domain reads KAGVTQTPRYLIKTRGQQVTLSCSPISGHRSVSWYQQTPGQGLQFLFEYFSETQRNKGNFPGRFSGRQFSNSRSEMNVSTLELGDSALYLCASSLMGRNTEAFFGQGTRLTVV.

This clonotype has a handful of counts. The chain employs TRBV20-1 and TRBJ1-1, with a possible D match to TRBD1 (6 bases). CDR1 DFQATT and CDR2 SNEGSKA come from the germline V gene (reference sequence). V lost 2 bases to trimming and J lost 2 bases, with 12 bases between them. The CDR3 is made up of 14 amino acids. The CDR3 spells CSARQGRENTEAFF. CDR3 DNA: TGCAGTGCTAGACAGGGGCGCGAAAACACTGAAGCTTTCTTT.

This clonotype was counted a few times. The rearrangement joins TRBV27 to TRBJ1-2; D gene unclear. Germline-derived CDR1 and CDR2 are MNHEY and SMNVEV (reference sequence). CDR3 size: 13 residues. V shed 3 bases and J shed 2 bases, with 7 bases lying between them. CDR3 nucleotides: TGTGCCAGCAGTTTCCGGGAAAACTATGGCTACACCTTC. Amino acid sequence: CASSFRENYGYTF.

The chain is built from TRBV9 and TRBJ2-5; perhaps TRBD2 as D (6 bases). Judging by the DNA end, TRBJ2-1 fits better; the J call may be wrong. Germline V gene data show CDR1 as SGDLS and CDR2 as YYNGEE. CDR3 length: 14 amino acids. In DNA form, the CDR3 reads TGTGCCAGCTCCGGGGGATGGGGCCCTAATGAGCAGTTCTTC. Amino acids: CASSGGWGPNEQFF.

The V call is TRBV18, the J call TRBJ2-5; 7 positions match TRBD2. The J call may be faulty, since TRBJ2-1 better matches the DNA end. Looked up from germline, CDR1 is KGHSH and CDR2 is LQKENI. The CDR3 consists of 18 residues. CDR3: CASSPPDGSGGYYNEQFF. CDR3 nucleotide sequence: TGTGCCAGCTCACCACCCGACGGTTCCGGGGGGTACTACAATGAGCAGTTCTTC.

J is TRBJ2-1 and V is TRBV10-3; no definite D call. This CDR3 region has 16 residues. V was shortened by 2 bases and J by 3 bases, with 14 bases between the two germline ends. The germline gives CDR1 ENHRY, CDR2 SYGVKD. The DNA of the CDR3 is TGTGCCATCAGTGAGAATTCCGGGCTTAACTACAATGAGCAGTTCTTC. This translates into CAISENSGLNYNEQFF.

CDR3 nucleotide sequence: TGTGCCAGCACTCGACTGAGCACAGATACGCAGTATTTT. Translated, it gives CASTRLSTDTQYF. The chain uses TRBV6-5 and TRBJ2-3; D not certain. The CDR3 is 13 residues long. V shed 7 bases and J shed 0 bases, with 8 bases lying between them. Germline CDR1 MNHEY, CDR2 SVGAGI.

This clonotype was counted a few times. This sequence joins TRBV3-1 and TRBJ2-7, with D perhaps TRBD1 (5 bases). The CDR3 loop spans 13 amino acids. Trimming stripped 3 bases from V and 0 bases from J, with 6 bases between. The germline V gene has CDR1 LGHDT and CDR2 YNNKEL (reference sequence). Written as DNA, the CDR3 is TGTGCCAGCAGCCATGACAGCTCCTACGAGCAGTACTTC. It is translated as CASSHDSSYEQYF.

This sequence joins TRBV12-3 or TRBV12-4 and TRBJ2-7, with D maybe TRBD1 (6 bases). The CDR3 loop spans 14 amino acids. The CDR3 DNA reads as TGCGCCAGCAGTTTTGGACAGCTCTCCTACGAGCAGTACGTC. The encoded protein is CASSFGQLSYEQYV.

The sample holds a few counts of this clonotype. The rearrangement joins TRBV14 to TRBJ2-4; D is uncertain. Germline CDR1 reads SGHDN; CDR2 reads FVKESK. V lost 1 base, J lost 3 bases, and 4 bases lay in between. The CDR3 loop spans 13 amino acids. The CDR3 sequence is CASSQVNKNIQYF. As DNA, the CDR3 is TGTGCCAGCAGCCAAGTGAACAAAAACATTCAGTACTTC.

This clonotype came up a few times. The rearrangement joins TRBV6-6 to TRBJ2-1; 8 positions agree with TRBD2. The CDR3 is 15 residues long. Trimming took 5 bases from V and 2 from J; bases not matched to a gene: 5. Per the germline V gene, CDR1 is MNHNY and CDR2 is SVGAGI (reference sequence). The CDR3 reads CASSPDSGAYNEQFF. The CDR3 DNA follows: TGTGCCAGCAGTCCGGATAGCGGGGCCTACAATGAGCAGTTCTTC.

CDR3 sequence reads: CASSQPFRGEEKLFF. The CDR3 region has the DNA TGCGCCAGCAGCCAACCATTTCGGGGGGAAGAAAAACTGTTTTTT. The rearrangement uses TRBV4-1 and TRBJ1-4, with D possibly TRBD1 on 5 matching bases. V lost 2 bases to trimming and J lost 8 bases, with 15 bases between them. This CDR3 comprises 15 residues. The germline V gene encodes CDR1 MGHRA and CDR2 YSYEKL.

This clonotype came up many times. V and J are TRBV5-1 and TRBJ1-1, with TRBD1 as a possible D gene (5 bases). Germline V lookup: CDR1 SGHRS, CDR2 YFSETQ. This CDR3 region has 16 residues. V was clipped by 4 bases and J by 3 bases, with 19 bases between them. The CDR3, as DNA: TGCGCCAGCAGCAAAGTAAAAGCCTCCAGGGACACTGAAGCTTTCTTT. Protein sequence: CASSKVKASRDTEAFF.

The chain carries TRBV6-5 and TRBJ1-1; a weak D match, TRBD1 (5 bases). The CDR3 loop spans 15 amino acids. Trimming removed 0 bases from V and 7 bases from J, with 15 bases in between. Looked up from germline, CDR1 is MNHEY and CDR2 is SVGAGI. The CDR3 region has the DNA TGTGCCAGCAGTTACTCCAAAGCACGGGGGGGTGAAGCTTTCTTT. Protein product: CASSYSKARGGEAFF.

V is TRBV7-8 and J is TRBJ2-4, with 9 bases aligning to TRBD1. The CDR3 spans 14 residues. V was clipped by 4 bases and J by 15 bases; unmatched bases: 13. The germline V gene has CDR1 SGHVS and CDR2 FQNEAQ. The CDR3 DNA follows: TGTGCCAGCAGCTACTTACCGGGACAGGGAAATCCGTACTTC. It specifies CASSYLPGQGNPYF.

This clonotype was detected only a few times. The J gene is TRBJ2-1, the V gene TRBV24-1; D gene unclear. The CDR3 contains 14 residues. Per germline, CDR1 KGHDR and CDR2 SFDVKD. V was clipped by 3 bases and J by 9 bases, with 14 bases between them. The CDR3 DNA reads TGTGCCACCAGTGATCCCCGAGTCGGCAGTGAGCAGTTCTTC. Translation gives CATSDPRVGSEQFF.

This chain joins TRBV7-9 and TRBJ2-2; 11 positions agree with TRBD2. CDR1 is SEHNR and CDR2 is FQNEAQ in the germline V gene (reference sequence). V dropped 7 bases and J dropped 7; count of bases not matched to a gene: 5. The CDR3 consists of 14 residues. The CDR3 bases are TGTGCCAGCACCAAACTAGCGGGGGACGGGGAGCTGTTTTTT. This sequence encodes CASTKLAGDGELFF.